The 10 T cell receptor beta chains below were found in one sample sequenced in a study of T cells in Graves' hyperthyroidism and ophthalmopathy. The CDR3 regions of TCR beta were amplified from RNA transcripts. Primed by the HTBI set, a first-round RT-PCR was run on the TCR CDR3. MiXCR was run by TCRdb on the multiplex PCR reads, yielding one entry per CDR3 protein. The data contain about 510,000 distinct CDR3 sequences, 14% of them singletons. The sample taken for sequencing was blood. The origin of the receptors is a woman between 40 and 50 years old with Graves' hyperthyroidism.

This clonotype has only a few counts. The V and J genes are TRBV12-3 or TRBV12-4 and TRBJ2-1, with no clear D. The V and J ends lost 6 bases and 7 bases respectively, with 7 bases between them. This CDR3 spans 11 amino acids. The CDR3 loop is CASSRQNEQFF. The CDR3 DNA reads TGTGCCAGCAGCCGACAAAATGAGCAGTTCTTC.

At least ten counts were recorded for this clonotype. V and J are TRBV3-1 and TRBJ2-3; weak D call: TRBD1 (6 bases). Trimming cost V 4 bases and J 1 base, with 15 bases left between them. The germline gives CDR1 LGHDT, CDR2 YNNKEL (reference sequence). This CDR3 spans 16 amino acids. CDR3 residues: CASSPAPGTRTDTQYF. The CDR3 bases are TGTGCCAGCAGCCCGGCCCCCGGGACACGCACAGATACGCAGTATTTT.

The CDR3 loop reads CASSYYRGSNQPQHF. CDR3 DNA sequence: TGTGCCAGCAGTTACTACCGGGGTAGCAATCAGCCCCAGCATTTT. This chain links TRBV6-5 with TRBJ1-5; the D is unclear. The CDR3 is 15 residues long. Trimming removed 1 base from V and 0 bases from J, with 7 bases in between. Germline loops: CDR1 MNHEY, CDR2 SVGAGI.

Only a few counts were recorded for this clonotype. This chain links TRBV20-1 with TRBJ2-1, with D perhaps assigned TRBD1 or TRBD2 (6 bases each). CDR1 and CDR2 from the germline V gene are DFQATT and SNEGSKA (reference sequence). Trimming pared 2 bases from V and 8 bases from J, leaving 10 bases between. The CDR3 contains 12 residues. The DNA for the CDR3 is TGCAGTGCTAGAAAGGGGGGCGATGAGCAGTTCTTC. It yields the protein CSARKGGDEQFF.

This clonotype was counted many times. The chain has TRBV28 and TRBJ2-3; 8 bases match TRBD1. Trimming at V came to 5 bases and at J to 0 bases, leaving 16 bases not matched to a gene. Germline CDR1 is MDHEN and CDR2 is SYDVKM. CDR3 size: 19 residues. CDR3 nucleotides: TGTGCCAGCAGTCTAGACAGGGGCCAACCTCTTTTAAGCACAGATACGCAGTATTTT. Translating it yields CASSLDRGQPLLSTDTQYF.

Points on this clonotype: The junction departs from germline at one end; a sequencing error may be responsible. The CDR3 bases are TGCGCCAGCAGCTACGGCGGATTTAATGAAAAACCGTTTTTT. This translates into CASSYGGFNEKPFF. The chain recombines TRBV5-1 with TRBJ1-4, with unresolved D. Germline CDR1 SGHRS, CDR2 YFSETQ. The CDR3 length is 14 residues.

In its sample, this clonotype was seen many times. The V and J genes are TRBV20-1 and TRBJ2-7, with a weak D call TRBD1 (5 bases). There are 11 residues in the CDR3. CDR1 is DFQATT, CDR2 SNEGSKA, per germline (reference sequence). Deletions cut 0 bases from V and 8 bases from J, with 8 bases between. This CDR3 is CSARDRDQQYF. CDR3 DNA: TGCAGTGCTAGAGACAGGGATCAGCAGTACTTC.

This clonotype occurred a few times. The gene calls are TRBV20-1 and TRBJ2-7; perhaps D is TRBD1 or TRBD2 (5 bases each). Per the germline V gene, CDR1 is DFQATT and CDR2 is SNEGSKA (reference sequence). The CDR3 is made up of 14 amino acids. V was cut by 6 bases and J by 2 bases, with 17 bases left in between. CDR3 in DNA: TGCAGTGCGACCTACCGGGGACCAGCCTACGAGCAGTACTTC. Its translation: CSATYRGPAYEQYF.

This clonotype was counted ten times or more. This chain uses TRBV6-1 with TRBJ2-7; TRBD1 or TRBD2 may be the D gene (6 bases each). The CDR3 covers 14 residues. With 7 bases removed from V and 3 bases from J, the gap between germline ends came to 16 bases. In germline, CDR1 is MNHNS, CDR2 SASEGT. CDR3 loop: CASKTWGAYYEQYF. DNA for the CDR3: TGTGCCAGCAAGACGTGGGGGGCTTACTACGAGCAGTACTTC.

This clonotype appeared once. The chain recombines TRBV10-1 with TRBJ2-2, with D uncertain. The CDR3 has 13 residues. Looked up from germline, CDR1 is WNHNN and CDR2 is SYGVQD (reference sequence). Trimming took 4 bases from V and 4 from J, leaving 7 bases between them. The CDR3: CASSAVATGELFF. CDR3 bases: TGCGCCAGCAGTGCGGTCGCCACCGGGGAGCTGTTTTTT.